The sequence of this T cell receptor (beta chain) was determined in a study of regulatory T cells in long-lasting Graves disease (dated by TCRdb to about 2021). General notes on the study: In the newly diagnosed Graves' disease group, patients had been taking antithyroid drugs for less than 3 months. A total of about 35 samples underwent TCR sequencing, from roughly 13 patients with persistent Graves' disease and 20 or so patients with newly diagnosed Graves' disease. The study took place in China and was registered as a clinical trial. Persistent Graves' disease patients were compared with newly diagnosed Graves' disease patients by peripheral blood TCR sequencing and RNA sequencing. Overall study results and their limits: A larger number of public clonotypes was shared among persistent patients (more than 2,500) than among newly diagnosed patients (roughly 930). The authors acknowledged the small sample size as a limitation that may reduce accuracy. Sequencing and analysis were restricted to the TCR beta chain. Compared with newly diagnosed patients, patients with persistent Graves' disease had lower TCR Shannon entropy and fewer highly expanded clones, which suggests clonal expansion. The study examined only peripheral blood because the primary lesion, thyroid tissue, could not be accessed. Preferential use of TRBV28, TRBJ1-2 and TRBJ2-5 was observed in persistent disease, whereas TRBV20-1 and TRBJ2-1 were favored in newly diagnosed disease.

CDR3 length: 15 amino acids, cysteine to phenylalanine. The only DNA kept is the CDR3, 45 bases in frame from the first base. Via the germline V gene, CDR1 is MDHEN and CDR2 SYDVKM. The junction shows trimming of 3 bases on V and 4 bases on J, plus 13 bases between the germline ends. Preparation of the library involved multiplex PCR. Sequencing relied on an Illumina HiSeq 4000. iRepertoire HTBI primers and Arm-PCR amplification of CDR3 regions were used to construct TCR beta libraries. Before sequencing, the PCR products went through gel purification. For the original study's pipeline: Gene usage analysis of CDR3 amino acid clonotypes used the 60 to 75 TRBV and around 14 TRBJ segments found across samples. COPE and FqMerger were used to merge the filtered high-quality paired reads into contigs. Contigs were aligned with BLAST to IMGT TRBV, TRBD and TRBJ reference genes, and CDR3 was defined per IMGT. Any clonotype with a frequency above 0.1% was classified as a highly expanded clone. Repertoire diversity was measured by Shannon entropy, and V-J evenness by the Gini coefficient. A clonotype found in more than one individual was treated as public. Using fastp trimming at Q25 and MiXCR clonotype assembly, TCRdb reanalyzed the public sequencing data and kept in-frame beta chains. When rows share a CDR3 protein, they turn into one entry using the most common DNA and genes. The V and J calls and clone size come from TCRdb's table, not from the authors' own analysis. The sample has roughly 440,000 distinct CDR3 sequences on record, about 15% of them singletons. The ten largest clones represent around 23% of the sample.

This clonotype has ten or more counts. Its antigen remains undetermined. Base qualities are not at hand, and no much larger clone is one base apart. What this sample's time point label stands for: newly diagnosed GD, antithyroid drugs for less than 3 months. For both TCR sequencing and RNA sequencing, RNA was extracted from PBMCs in TRIzol. The diagnosis of Graves' disease was made according to American Thyroid Association guidelines. The patients came from an endocrinology department in Xi'an, China. Each patient gave around 9.2 milliliters of peripheral blood, collected in an EDTA anticoagulant tube. Ficoll Paque Plus density gradient separation was used to isolate PBMCs, and no further T cell sorting was done. An Agilent 2100 Bioanalyzer and agarose gel were used to check RNA quality, and a NanoDrop 2000 was used to measure RNA concentration. The same data also went into a second study, on T cells in Graves' hyperthyroidism and ophthalmopathy. As described in the second report: Stable Graves' hyperthyroidism was defined as the absence of progression to ophthalmopathy over 18 months of follow-up. Hyperthyroidism patients were newly diagnosed, with disease duration under 2 months, and aged 18 to 65 years. Any patient with an uncontrolled infection, another autoimmune disease, pregnancy or lactation was excluded. Diagnoses were established on the basis of clinical symptoms, serum thyroxine and TRAb, thyroid ultrasound, and orbital computed tomography. The TCR CDR3 was subjected to a first round of RT-PCR using the HTBI primer set and the Qiagen OneStep RT-PCR kit. Most expanded thyroid clonotypes (frequency above 0.001) were also detected in blood, a finding suggesting that blood repertoires may reflect thyroid immune responses. A model built on a 13 V-J signature distinguished ophthalmopathy from stable hyperthyroidism, reaching around 87% sensitivity and 81.08% specificity in cross-validation and 80%/75% in testing. In validation, the model predicted progression to ophthalmopathy with 60% to 71% sensitivity and over 72% specificity, a median of about six months before onset. TCR V-J signatures able to tell the groups apart were searched for in a discovery cohort of 90 to 100 patients, of whom about 40 had Graves' ophthalmopathy and 57 had stable Graves' hyperthyroidism. An independent validation cohort of about 19 hyperthyroidism patients and approximately 17 patients who later progressed to ophthalmopathy tested prospective prediction of ophthalmopathy. The roughly 100 discovery patients were randomly divided into training and test sets at a 7:3 ratio. In six Graves' hyperthyroidism patients, the study also compared T-cell repertoires from thyroid tissue with T-cell repertoires from blood. Following sampling, methimazole starting at 30 mg daily was given to hyperthyroidism patients, and high-dose intravenous methylprednisolone was given to ophthalmopathy patients. Libraries were constructed in a second round of multiplex PCR, after which size selection and purification were performed. Sequencing of the libraries was done on an Illumina HiSeq2000 using paired-end 100 bp reads. Raw data were processed with SOAPnuke, discarding reads with adapters, uncalled bases, mean Phred below 15, or no exact constant-primer or identifier match. COPE v1.2.5 was used to merge the high-quality paired reads, and each unique nucleotide sequence was defined as a clonotype. MiTCR v1.1 was used to align clonotypes to the IMGT TRBV, TRBD and TRBJ reference segments. Analysis was restricted to V-J combinations with a frequency above 0.0001, which covered about 99% of repertoires. A TCS score was defined as the ratio between F50 (clonal expansion) and ExV (chaos), using BLOSUM62-based TCRdist between CDR3 peptides within each V-J. Welch's t-statistics and random forest reduced roughly 500 V-J features to fewer than 15, which were used in a naive Bayes classifier (R e1071). No statistical method was used to set the sample size in advance, and investigators knew the group allocation. The paper reports TCR Vbeta CDR3 sequencing of approximately 140 peripheral blood samples: some 41 ophthalmopathy, fewer than 80 hyperthyroidism and around 17 progressor patients.

This TCR was sampled from a woman aged 18-29 years with Graves disease. Donor details come from another sample of the same person, matched by shared clones. The rearranged chain carries TRBV28 and TRBJ1-3; the D gene is not confidently resolved. Specimen: peripheral blood mononuclear cells (PBMCs), collected at new diagnosis, from a patient treated with antithyroid drugs. The encoded CDR3 is CASSLQLVGGNTIYF. The bases read TGTGCCAGCAGTTTGCAACTGGTGGGGGGAAACACCATATATTTT.